This T cell receptor (beta chain) was captured in a study of blood T cell repertoires in COVID-19. This CDR3 is 12 amino acids long. Trimming took 9 bases from V and 2 from J, leaving 10 bases between them. In germline, CDR1 is KGHSH, CDR2 LQKENI. The data were produced by immunoSEQ multiplex PCR, yet TCRdb's version contains in-frame clones alone and is incomplete. Of about 140,000 clones in the sample, 76% are singletons; the top ten hold approximately 4.5%. Input material: peripheral blood. The genes are TRBV18 and TRBJ2-5; D is possibly TRBD2 (5 bases). The receptor was derived from a woman of 80 years or more with active or convalescent COVID-19. The CDR3 bases are TGTGCCAGAGCGACGGGACAAGAGACCCAGTACTTC. Its translation: CARATGQETQYF.